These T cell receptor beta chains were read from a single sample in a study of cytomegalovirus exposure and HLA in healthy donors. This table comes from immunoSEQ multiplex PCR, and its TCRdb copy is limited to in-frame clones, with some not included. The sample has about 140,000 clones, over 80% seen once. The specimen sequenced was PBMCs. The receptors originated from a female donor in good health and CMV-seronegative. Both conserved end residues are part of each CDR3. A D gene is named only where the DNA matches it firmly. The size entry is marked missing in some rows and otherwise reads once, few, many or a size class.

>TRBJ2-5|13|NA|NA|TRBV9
CASSSGRVETQYF
TGTGCCAGCAGTTCCGGGCGGGTTGAGACCCAGTACTTC
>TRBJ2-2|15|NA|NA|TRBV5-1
CASSLEVGGSLPLFF
TGCGCCAGCAGCTTGGAGGTTGGCGGGTCCCTACCGCTGTTTTTT
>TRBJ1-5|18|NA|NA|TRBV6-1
CTSSEASPTDTPHQPQHF
TGTACCAGCAGTGAAGCCTCCCCCACGGACACGCCCCATCAGCCCCAGCATTTT
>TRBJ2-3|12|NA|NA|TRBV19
CASSIGDTTQYF
TGTGCCAGTAGTATAGGAGACACAACGCAGTATTTT
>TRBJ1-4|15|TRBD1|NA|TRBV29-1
CSVSPRGTVNEKLFF
TGCAGCGTCAGCCCCCGGGGGACAGTTAATGAAAAACTGTTTTTT
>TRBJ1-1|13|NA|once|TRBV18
CASSPAGPTEAFF
TGTGCCAGCTCACCAGCGGGGCCGACAGAAGCTTTCTTT
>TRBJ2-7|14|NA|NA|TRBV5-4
CASSFGDNSYEQYF
TGTGCCAGCAGCTTTGGGGACAACTCCTACGAGCAGTACTTC
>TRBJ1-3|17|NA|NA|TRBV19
CASSIGRTGSSGNTIYF
TGTGCCAGTAGTATCGGGAGGACGGGCTCCTCTGGAAACACCATATATTTT
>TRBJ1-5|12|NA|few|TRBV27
CASSFYNQPQHF
TGTGCCAGCAGTTTCTACAATCAGCCCCAGCATTTT
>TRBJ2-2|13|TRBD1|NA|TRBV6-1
CARGQGGSGELFF
TGTGCCAGGGGACAGGGGGGGAGCGGGGAGCTGTTTTTT
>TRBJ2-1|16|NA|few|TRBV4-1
CASSQDHLGGYNEQFF
TGCGCCAGCAGCCAAGATCACCTGGGGGGCTACAATGAGCAGTTCTTC
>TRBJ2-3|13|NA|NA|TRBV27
CASSFYLGHTQYF
TGTGCCAGCAGTTTCTATCTGGGGCATACGCAGTATTTT
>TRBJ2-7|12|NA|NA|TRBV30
CAWSVSRYEQYF
TGTGCCTGGAGTGTATCCAGGTACGAGCAGTACTTC
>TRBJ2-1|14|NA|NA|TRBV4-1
CASSPTEDHNEQFF
TGCGCCAGCAGCCCTACGGAGGACCACAATGAGCAGTTCTTC
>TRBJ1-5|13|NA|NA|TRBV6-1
CASTPRFNQPQHF
TGTGCCAGCACTCCGAGATTCAATCAGCCCCAGCATTTT
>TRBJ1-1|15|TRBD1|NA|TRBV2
CASSPDRVANTEAFF
TGTGCCAGCAGTCCCGACAGGGTGGCGAACACTGAAGCTTTCTTT
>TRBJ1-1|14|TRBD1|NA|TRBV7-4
CASSSATGWAEAFF
TGTGCCAGCAGCTCAGCGACAGGGTGGGCTGAAGCTTTCTTT
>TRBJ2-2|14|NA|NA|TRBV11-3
CASSLGRGSGELFF
TGTGCCAGCAGCTTAGGCAGGGGATCCGGGGAGCTGTTTTTT
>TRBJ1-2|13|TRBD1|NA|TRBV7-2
CASSARQGGGYTF
TGTGCCAGCAGCGCTCGACAGGGGGGTGGCTACACCTTC
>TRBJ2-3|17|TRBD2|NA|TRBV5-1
CASSWRRLAGDADTQYF
TGCGCCAGCAGCTGGAGGCGACTAGCGGGAGACGCAGATACGCAGTATTTT
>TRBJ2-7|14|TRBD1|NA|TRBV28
CASSVTGGPYEQYF
TGTGCCAGCAGCGTCACAGGGGGCCCCTACGAGCAGTACTTC
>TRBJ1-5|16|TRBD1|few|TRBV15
CATSRKTGTAVGAQHF
TGTGCCACCAGCAGGAAGACCGGGACAGCCGTAGGCGCCCAGCATTTT
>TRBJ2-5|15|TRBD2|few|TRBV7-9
CASSLNSGSQETQYF
TGTGCCAGCAGCTTAAATAGCGGGAGCCAAGAGACCCAGTACTTC
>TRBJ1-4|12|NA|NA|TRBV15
CATSSTGSGLFF
TGTGCCACCAGCAGTACAGGGTCAGGACTGTTTTTT
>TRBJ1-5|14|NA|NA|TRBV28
CASNLADRFDSQHF
TGTGCCAGCAACTTAGCCGACAGGTTTGATTCCCAGCATTTT
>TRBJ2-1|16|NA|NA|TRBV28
CASSQGTLGLQDEQFF
TGTGCCAGCAGTCAGGGGACACTAGGGCTCCAGGACGAGCAGTTCTTC
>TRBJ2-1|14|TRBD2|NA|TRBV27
CASSFWTSGNEQFF
TGTGCCAGCAGTTTCTGGACTAGCGGCAATGAGCAGTTCTTC
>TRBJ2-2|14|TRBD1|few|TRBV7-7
CASRGTGNTGELFF
TGTGCTAGCAGGGGGACAGGGAACACCGGGGAGCTGTTTTTT